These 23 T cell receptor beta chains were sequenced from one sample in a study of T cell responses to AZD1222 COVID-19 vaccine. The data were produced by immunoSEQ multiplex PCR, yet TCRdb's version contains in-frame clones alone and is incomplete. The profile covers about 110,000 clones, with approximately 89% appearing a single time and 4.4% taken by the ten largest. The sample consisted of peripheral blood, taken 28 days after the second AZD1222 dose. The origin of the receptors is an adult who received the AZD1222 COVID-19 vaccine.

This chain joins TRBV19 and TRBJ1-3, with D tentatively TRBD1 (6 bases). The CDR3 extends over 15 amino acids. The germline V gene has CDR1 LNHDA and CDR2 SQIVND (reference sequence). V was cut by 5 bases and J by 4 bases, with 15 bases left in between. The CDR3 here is CASSPRLDSGNTIYF. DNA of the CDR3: TGTGCCAGTAGTCCGCGGTTGGACAGCGGAAACACCATATATTTT.

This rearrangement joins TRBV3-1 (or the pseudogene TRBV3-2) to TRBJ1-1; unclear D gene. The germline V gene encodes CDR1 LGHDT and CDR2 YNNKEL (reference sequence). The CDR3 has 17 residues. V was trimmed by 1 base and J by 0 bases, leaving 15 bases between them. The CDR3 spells CASSQVHEAAVNTEAFF. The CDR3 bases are TGTGCCAGCAGCCAAGTACACGAGGCGGCGGTGAACACTGAAGCTTTCTTT.

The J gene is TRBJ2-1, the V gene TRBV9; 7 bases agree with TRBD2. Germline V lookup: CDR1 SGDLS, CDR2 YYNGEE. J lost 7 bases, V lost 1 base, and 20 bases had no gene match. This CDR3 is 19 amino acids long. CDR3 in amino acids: CASSVRVVDWGRAGNEQFF. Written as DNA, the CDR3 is TGTGCCAGCAGCGTACGTGTTGTCGATTGGGGGAGGGCAGGGAATGAGCAGTTCTTC.

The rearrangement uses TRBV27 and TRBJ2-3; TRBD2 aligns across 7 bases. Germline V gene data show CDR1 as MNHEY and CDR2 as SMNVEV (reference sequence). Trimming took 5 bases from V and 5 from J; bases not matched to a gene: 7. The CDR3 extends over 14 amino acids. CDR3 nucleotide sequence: TGTGCCAGCAGTAGCGGGGTACTTAGAGATACGCAGTATTTT. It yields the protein CASSSGVLRDTQYF.

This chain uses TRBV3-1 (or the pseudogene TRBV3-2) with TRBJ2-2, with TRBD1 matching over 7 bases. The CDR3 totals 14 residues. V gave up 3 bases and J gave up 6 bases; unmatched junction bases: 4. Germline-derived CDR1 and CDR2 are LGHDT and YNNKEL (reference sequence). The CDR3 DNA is TGTGCCAGCAGCCAGCGGACAGGTTCCGGGGAGCTGTTTTTT. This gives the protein CASSQRTGSGELFF.

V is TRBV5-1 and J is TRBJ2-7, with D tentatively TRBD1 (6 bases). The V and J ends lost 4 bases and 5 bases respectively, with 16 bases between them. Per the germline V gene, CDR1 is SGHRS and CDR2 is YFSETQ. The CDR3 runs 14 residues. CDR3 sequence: CASSQDSPTDEQYF. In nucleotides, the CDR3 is TGCGCCAGCAGCCAGGACAGCCCTACGGACGAGCAGTACTTC. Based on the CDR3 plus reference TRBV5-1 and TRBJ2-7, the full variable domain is KAGVTQTPRYLIKTRGQQVTLSCSPISGHRSVSWYQQTPGQGLQFLFEYFSETQRNKGNFPGRFSGRQFSNSRSEMNVSTLELGDSALYLCASSQDSPTDEQYFGPGTRLTVT.

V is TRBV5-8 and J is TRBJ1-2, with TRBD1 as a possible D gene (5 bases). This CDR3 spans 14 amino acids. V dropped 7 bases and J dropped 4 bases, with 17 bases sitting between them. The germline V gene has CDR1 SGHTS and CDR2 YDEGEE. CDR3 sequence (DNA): TGTGCCAGCCTCCCCCGGCAGGGATCCTATGGCTACACCTTC. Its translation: CASLPRQGSYGYTF.

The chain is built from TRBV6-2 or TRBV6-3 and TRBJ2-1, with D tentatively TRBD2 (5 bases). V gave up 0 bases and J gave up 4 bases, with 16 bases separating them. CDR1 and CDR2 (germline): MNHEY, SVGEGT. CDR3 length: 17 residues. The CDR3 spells CASSYSTGGGVYNEQFF. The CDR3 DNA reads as TGTGCCAGCAGTTACTCGACTGGAGGCGGAGTGTACAATGAGCAGTTCTTC.

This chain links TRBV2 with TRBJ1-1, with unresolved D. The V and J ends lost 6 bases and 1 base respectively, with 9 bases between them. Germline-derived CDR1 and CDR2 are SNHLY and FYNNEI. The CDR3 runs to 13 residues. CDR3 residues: CASSEVQNTEAFF. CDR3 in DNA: TGTGCCAGCAGCGAGGTACAGAACACTGAAGCTTTCTTT.

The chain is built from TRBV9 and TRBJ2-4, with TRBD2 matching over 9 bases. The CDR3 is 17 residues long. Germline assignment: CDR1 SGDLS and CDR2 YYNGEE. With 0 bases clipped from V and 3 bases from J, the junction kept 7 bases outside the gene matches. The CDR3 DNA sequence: TGTGCCAGCAGCGTAGATGCGGCGGGAGGGGTCAAAAACATTCAGTACTTC. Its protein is CASSVDAAGGVKNIQYF.

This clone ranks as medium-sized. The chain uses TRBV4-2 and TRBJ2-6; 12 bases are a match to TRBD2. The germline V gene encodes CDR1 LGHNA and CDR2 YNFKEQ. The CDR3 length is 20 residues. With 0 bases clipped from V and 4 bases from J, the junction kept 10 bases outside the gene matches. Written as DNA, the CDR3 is TGTGCCAGCAGCCAAGAATGGCTAGCGGGGGGGCTTAAGGGGGCCAACGTCCTGACTTTC. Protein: CASSQEWLAGGLKGANVLTF.

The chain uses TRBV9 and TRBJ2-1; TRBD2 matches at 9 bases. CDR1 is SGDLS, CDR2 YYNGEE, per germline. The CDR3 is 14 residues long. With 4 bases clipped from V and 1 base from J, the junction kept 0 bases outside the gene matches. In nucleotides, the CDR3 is TGTGCCAGCAGCACTAGCGGGTCCTACAATGAGCAGTTCTTC. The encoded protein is CASSTSGSYNEQFF.

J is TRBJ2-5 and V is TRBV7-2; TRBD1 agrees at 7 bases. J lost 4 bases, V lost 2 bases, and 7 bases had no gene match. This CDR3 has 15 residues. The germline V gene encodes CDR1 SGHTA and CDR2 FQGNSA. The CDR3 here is CASSLSLGGGETQYF. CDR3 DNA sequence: TGTGCCAGCAGCTTATCTTTAGGGGGCGGAGAGACCCAGTACTTC.

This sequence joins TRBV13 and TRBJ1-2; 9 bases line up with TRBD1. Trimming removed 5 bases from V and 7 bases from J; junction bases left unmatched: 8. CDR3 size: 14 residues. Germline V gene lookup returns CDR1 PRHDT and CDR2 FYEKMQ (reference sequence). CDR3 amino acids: CASSPDRGTFGYTF. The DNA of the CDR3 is TGTGCCAGCAGCCCAGACAGGGGGACTTTTGGCTACACCTTC.

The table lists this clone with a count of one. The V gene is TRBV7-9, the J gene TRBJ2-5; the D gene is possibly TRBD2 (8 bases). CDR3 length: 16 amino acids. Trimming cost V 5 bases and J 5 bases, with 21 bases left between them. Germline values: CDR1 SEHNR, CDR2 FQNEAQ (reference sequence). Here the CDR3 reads CASSPSGGGRGETQYF. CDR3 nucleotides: TGTGCCAGCAGCCCCTCGGGAGGGGGCCGAGGGGAGACCCAGTACTTC. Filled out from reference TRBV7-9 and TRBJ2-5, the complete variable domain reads DTGVSQNPRHKITKRGQNVTFRCDPISEHNRLYWYRQTLGQGPEFLTYFQNEAQLEKSRLLSDRFSAERPKGSFSTLEIQRTEQGDSAMYLCASSPSGGGRGETQYFGPGTRLLVL.

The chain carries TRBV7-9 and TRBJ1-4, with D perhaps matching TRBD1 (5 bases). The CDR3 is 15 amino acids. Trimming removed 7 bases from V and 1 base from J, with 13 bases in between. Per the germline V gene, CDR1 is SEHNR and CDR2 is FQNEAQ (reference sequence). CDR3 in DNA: TGTGCCAGCAAGCCCCTCGGGGGAACTAATGAAAAACTGTTTTTT. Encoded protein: CASKPLGGTNEKLFF.

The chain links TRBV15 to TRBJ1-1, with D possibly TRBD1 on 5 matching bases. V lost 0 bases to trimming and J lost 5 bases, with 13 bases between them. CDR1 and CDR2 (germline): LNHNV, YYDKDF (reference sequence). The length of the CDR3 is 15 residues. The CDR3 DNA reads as TGTGCCACCAGCAGAGATAGCGCAGGGTTGACTGAAGCTTTCTTT. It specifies CATSRDSAGLTEAFF. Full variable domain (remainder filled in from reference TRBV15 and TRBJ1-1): DAMVIQNPRYQVTQFGKPVTLSCSQTLNHNVMYWYQQKSSQAPKLLFHYYDKDFNNEADTPDNFQSRRPNTSFCFLDIRSPGLGDTAMYLCATSRDSAGLTEAFFGQGTRLTVV.

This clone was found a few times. The CDR3 sequence is CASISPSYNEQFF. CDR3 DNA sequence: TGTGCCAGCATTAGCCCCTCCTACAATGAGCAGTTCTTC. The chain couples TRBV27 to TRBJ2-1; D not certain. The CDR3 extends over 13 amino acids. Trimming left V 7 bases short and J 0 bases short, with 7 bases between. The germline V gene encodes CDR1 MNHEY and CDR2 SMNVEV (reference sequence).

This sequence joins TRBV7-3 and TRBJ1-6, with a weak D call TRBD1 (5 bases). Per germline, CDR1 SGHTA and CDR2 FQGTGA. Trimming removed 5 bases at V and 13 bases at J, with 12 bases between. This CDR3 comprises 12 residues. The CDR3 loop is CASSPPQGPLHF. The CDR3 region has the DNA TGTGCCAGCAGCCCCCCCCAGGGTCCCCTCCACTTT.

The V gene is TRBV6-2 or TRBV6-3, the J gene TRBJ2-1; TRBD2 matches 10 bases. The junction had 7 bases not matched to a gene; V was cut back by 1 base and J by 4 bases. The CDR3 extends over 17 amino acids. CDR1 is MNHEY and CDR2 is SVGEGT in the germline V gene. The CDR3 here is CASSYWTSGGRYNEQFF. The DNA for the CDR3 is TGTGCCAGCAGTTACTGGACTAGCGGAGGCCGTTACAATGAGCAGTTCTTC.

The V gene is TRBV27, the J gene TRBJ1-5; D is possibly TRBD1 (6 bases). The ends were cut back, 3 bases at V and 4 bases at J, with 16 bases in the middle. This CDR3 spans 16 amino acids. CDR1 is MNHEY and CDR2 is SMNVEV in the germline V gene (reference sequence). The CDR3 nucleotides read TGTGCCAGCAGTTTCTCAGTCTTGGGGGCTAATCAGCCCCAGCATTTT. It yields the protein CASSFSVLGANQPQHF.

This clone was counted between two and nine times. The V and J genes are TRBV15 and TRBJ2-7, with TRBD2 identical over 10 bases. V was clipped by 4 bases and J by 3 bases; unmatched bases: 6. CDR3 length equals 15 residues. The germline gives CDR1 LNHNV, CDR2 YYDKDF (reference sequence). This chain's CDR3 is CATSTPRLAGYEQYF. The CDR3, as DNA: TGTGCCACCAGCACCCCCCGACTAGCGGGCTACGAGCAGTACTTC.

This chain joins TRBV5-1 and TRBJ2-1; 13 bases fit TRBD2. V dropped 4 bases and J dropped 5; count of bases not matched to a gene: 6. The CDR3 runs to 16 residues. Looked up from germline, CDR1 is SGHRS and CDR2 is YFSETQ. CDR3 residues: CASSRSGLAGNNEQFF. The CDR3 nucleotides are TGCGCCAGCAGCCGTTCGGGACTAGCGGGGAACAATGAGCAGTTCTTC. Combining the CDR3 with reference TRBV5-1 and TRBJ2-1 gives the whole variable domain KAGVTQTPRYLIKTRGQQVTLSCSPISGHRSVSWYQQTPGQGLQFLFEYFSETQRNKGNFPGRFSGRQFSNSRSEMNVSTLELGDSALYLCASSRSGLAGNNEQFFGPGTRLTVL.